Listed below are T cell receptor beta chains from one sample, sequenced in a study of shared clonotypes between healthy human individuals. Sequencing used immunoSEQ multiplex PCR; TCRdb keeps in-frame clones, though not all of them. The table includes more than 1.2 million clones, just under 99% detected once. Sequenced: naive CD4+ T cells sorted from blood. The receptors were sampled from a man between 25 and 39 years old in good health. Each CDR3 is given with its conserved first and last residue. Fields, in order: V gene, D gene, CDR3 length, J gene, CDR3 protein. D genes are given only for firm matches.

V gene: TRBV15
D gene: .
CDR3 length: 17
J gene: TRBJ2-3
CDR3 protein: CATSREVPSLTTGTQYF

V gene: TRBV5-4
D gene: .
CDR3 length: 16
J gene: TRBJ2-3
CDR3 protein: CASSSAGSSGSNTQYF

V gene: TRBV5-6
D gene: .
CDR3 length: 14
J gene: TRBJ1-3
CDR3 protein: CASSLDTSGNTIYF

V gene: TRBV2
D gene: TRBD2
CDR3 length: 13
J gene: TRBJ2-3
CDR3 protein: CASSEELAGTQYF

V gene: TRBV9
D gene: TRBD1
CDR3 length: 14
J gene: TRBJ2-7
CDR3 protein: CASSEQGYVDEQYF

V gene: TRBV9
D gene: TRBD2
CDR3 length: 14
J gene: TRBJ2-2
CDR3 protein: CASSVTSVTGELFF

V gene: TRBV7-9
D gene: TRBD2
CDR3 length: 16
J gene: TRBJ2-3
CDR3 protein: CASSGGLAGYTDTQYF

V gene: TRBV10-3
D gene: .
CDR3 length: 16
J gene: TRBJ1-3
CDR3 protein: CAISEYQGTSGNTIYF

V gene: TRBV9
D gene: .
CDR3 length: 19
J gene: TRBJ2-5
CDR3 protein: CASSVGGGLQAGIQETQYF

V gene: TRBV11-3
D gene: .
CDR3 length: 15
J gene: TRBJ2-1
CDR3 protein: CASSIRTARTDEQFF